This is a list of T cell receptor beta chains from one sample in a study of T cell repertoires in cytomegalovirus infection. TCRdb re-analysed the reads in MiXCR, keeping a single row per CDR3 protein. The sample yields approximately 260,000 distinct CDR3 sequences, approximately 17% seen once. Sequenced: CD8+ T cells from PBMCs. Receptors were obtained from a human donor in good health (CMV status not recorded). Some clones in this sample may be carry-over from other donors' samples. Each CDR3 is given with its conserved first and last residue. A D gene is named only where the DNA matches it firmly.

len,d_gene,v_gene,CDR3aa
15,TRBD2,TRBV20-1,CSARTLAGDSETQYF
13,TRBD1,TRBV20-1,CSARRDRVDGYTF
17,.,TRBV6-2/TRBV6-3,CASSYSPPSDEGNEQFF
15,TRBD1,TRBV25-1,CASSGGQGGMDEQFF
16,TRBD1,TRBV20-1,CSAREDFQGENSPLHF
16,.,TRBV7-9,CASSQHSGGADQPQHF
16,TRBD1,TRBV7-8,CASSFGRTGYGNTIYF
13,.,TRBV2,CASTQGGFYEQYF
14,.,TRBV7-9,CASIGQLNNYGYTF
16,TRBD2,TRBV6-6,CASSYFTSGGENIQYF
14,TRBD1,TRBV6-6,CASSRDRLNTEAFF
15,.,TRBV7-9,CASSQNTDPRDGYTF
13,.,TRBV4-1,CASSQGDYQPQHF
17,TRBD1,TRBV4-1,CASSQEGTGQLTYEQYF
14,TRBD1,TRBV7-9,CASSLGGQFSGYTF
14,TRBD1,TRBV7-2,CASERGQGSYEQYF
17,.,TRBV24-1,CATSDPLIGGGTGELFF
15,.,TRBV4-1,CASSQDPLSTDTQYF
16,.,TRBV7-6,CASSLGGKASYNEQFF
14,.,TRBV20-1,CSARDPLDFYEQYF
18,TRBD2,TRBV10-3,CAISESSWGGGTYNEQFF
14,.,TRBV2,CAGSRRAGDEKLFF
13,.,TRBV28,CASRSPINYGYTF
13,.,TRBV6-5,CASSSYSTDTQYF
12,.,TRBV2,CASGHNDQPQHF
14,.,TRBV7-2,CASTLSGARTEAFF
14,.,TRBV7-9,CASSYGQTNTEAFF
18,.,TRBV6-4,CASSDPDSRQGDDGEAFF
16,.,TRBV7-9,CASSESLSLGTDTQYF